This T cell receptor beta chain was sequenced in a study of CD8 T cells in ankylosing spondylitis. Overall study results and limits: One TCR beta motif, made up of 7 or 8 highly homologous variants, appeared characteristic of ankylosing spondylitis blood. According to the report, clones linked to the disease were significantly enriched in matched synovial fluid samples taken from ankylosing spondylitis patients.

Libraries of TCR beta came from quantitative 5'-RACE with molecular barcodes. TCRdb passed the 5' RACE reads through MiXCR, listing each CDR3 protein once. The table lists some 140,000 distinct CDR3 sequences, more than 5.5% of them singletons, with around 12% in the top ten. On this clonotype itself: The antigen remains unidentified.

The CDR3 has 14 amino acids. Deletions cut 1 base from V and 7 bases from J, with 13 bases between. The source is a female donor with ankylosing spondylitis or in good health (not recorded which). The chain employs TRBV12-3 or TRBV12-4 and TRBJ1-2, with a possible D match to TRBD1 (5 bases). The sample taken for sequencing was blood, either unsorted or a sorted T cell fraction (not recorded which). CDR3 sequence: CASSLGQGFGGYTF. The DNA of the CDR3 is TGTGCCAGCAGTTTAGGGCAGGGTTTCGGTGGCTACACCTTC.